This record covers a single T cell receptor beta chain. Its matching antigen is unknown. Universal primer sites and UMIs were introduced during 5'RACE template-switching synthesis of TCR cDNA. TCRdb reprocessed the 5' RACE reads via MiXCR and lists one record per CDR3 protein. This sample yields some 340,000 distinct CDR3 sequences, of which over 3.5% are seen a single time; 20% to 25% belongs to the top ten. The sample comes from a study of T cells after yellow fever vaccination. Notes on the study in general: Booster samples showed a return of most primary-vaccination clones (almost 97% CD4, over 70% CD8). Clonotypes shared by both compartments, CD4 and CD8, made up a small share. Although the secondary response was weaker, it peaked faster, at day 5 versus 15.

Sample: PBMCs, taken 5 days after the yellow fever booster vaccination. The clonotype originates from a man aged 18 to 30 who received the YFV17D yellow fever vaccine.

The CDR3 spells CASSVSEGVDEQFF. The CDR3 DNA reads as TGTGCCAGCAGTGTATCTGAGGGAGTCGATGAGCAGTTCTTC. The chain has TRBV12-3 or TRBV12-4 and TRBJ2-1; possible D gene TRBD2, 5 bases. V lost 5 bases to trimming and J lost 8 bases, with 16 bases between them. There are 14 residues in the CDR3.